This TCR beta chain comes out of a study of CD8 T cells in ankylosing spondylitis. Regarding the study as a whole: CD8+ disease-linked clones were present at relatively low frequencies in blood. Some motif variants had been reported before (in reactive arthritis synovial fluid and blood). Fewer than ten highly homologous variants made up a TCR beta motif that seemed to typify ankylosing spondylitis blood.

In TCRdb, the 5' RACE reads were re-called with MiXCR into one record per CDR3 protein. The data hold 150,000 to 200,000 distinct CDR3 sequences, with around 13% observed a single time. The CDR3 extends over 15 amino acids. V gave up 4 bases and J gave up 1 base; unmatched junction bases: 6. Germline values: CDR1 MGHRA, CDR2 YSYEKL. This clonotype was recorded a few times. Its antigen is currently unknown. What was sequenced was blood, either unsorted or a sorted T cell fraction (not recorded which). This chain uses TRBV4-1 with TRBJ2-7, with 8 bases identical to TRBD1. This TCR derives from a male donor with ankylosing spondylitis or in good health (not recorded which). DNA of the CDR3: TGCGCCAGCAGCCTGTTACAGGGGGATTCCTACGAGCAGTACTTC. The encoded protein is CASSLLQGDSYEQYF.